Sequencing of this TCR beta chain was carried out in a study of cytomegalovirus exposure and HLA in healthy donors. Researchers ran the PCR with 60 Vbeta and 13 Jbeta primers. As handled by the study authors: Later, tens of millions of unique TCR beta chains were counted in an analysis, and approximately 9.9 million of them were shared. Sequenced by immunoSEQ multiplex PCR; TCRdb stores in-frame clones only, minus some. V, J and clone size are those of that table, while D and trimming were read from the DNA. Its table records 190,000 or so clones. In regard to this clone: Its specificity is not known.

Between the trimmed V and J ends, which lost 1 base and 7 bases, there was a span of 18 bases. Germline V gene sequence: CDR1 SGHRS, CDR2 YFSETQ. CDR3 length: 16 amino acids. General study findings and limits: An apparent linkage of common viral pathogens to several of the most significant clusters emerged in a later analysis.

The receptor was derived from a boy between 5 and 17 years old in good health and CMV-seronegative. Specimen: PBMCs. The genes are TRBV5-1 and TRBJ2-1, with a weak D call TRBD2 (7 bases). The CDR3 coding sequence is TGCGCCAGCAGCTTGCTTTTGGGGGGGCGTTTGAATGAGCAGTTCTTC. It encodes CASSLLLGGRLNEQFF.